These 15 T cell receptor beta chains were sequenced from one sample in a study of cytomegalovirus exposure and HLA in healthy donors. Using immunoSEQ multiplex PCR, the repertoire was profiled, and TCRdb retains in-frame clones only, with some absent. There are over 150,000 clones in the sample; 86% occur only once, and about 5.8% lies in the top ten. Sequencing input: PBMCs. Receptor source: a woman aged 25 to 39 in good health and CMV-seronegative.

The CDR3 nucleotides read TGTGCCAGCAGTTTAACAGGACATGGGAACACCGGGGAGCTGTTTTTT. It codes for CASSLTGHGNTGELFF. J is TRBJ2-2 and V is TRBV27, with a possible D match to TRBD1 (5 bases). Germline CDR1 reads MNHEY; CDR2 reads SMNVEV (reference sequence). V gave up 2 bases and J gave up 1 base, with 11 bases separating them. This CDR3 has 16 amino acids.

The chain has TRBV6-5 and TRBJ1-2; 9 positions match TRBD1. V shed 6 bases, J shed 4 bases, and the junction held 9 bases outside the gene matches. The CDR3 has 15 residues. Looked up from germline, CDR1 is MNHEY and CDR2 is SVGAGI. CDR3 coding DNA: TGTGCCAGCAGATCGACAGGGGGTAGTGGCTATGGCTACACCTTC. It translates to CASRSTGGSGYGYTF.

This clone was picked up one time. The gene calls are TRBV29-1 and TRBJ1-2; no clear D. CDR3 length: 11 residues. CDR1 SQVTM and CDR2 ANQGSEA come from the germline V gene. The V gene lost 2 bases and the J gene lost 4 bases, with 5 bases spanning the gap. The CDR3 DNA is TGCAGCGTTGAAAACCCCTATGGCTACACCTTC. This gives the protein CSVENPYGYTF.

V is TRBV6-5 and J is TRBJ1-1, with a tentative D call TRBD1 (5 bases). The V and J ends lost 8 bases and 3 bases respectively, with 16 bases between them. The CDR3 runs 14 residues. Germline CDR1 and CDR2: MNHEY and SVGAGI. The CDR3 sequence is CASSLGPSYTEAFF. For the CDR3, the DNA is TGTGCCAGCTCCTTGGGGCCGTCTTACACTGAAGCTTTCTTT.

The chain recombines TRBV9 with TRBJ2-7; maybe TRBD2 (6 bases). The CDR3 has 15 amino acids. Germline-derived CDR1 and CDR2 are SGDLS and YYNGEE. V lost 0 bases to trimming and J lost 6 bases, with 16 bases between them. CDR3 sequence (DNA): TGTGCCAGCAGCGTAGCCGGGACGGGACTGGTCGAGCAGTACTTC. Its translation is CASSVAGTGLVEQYF.

The V call is TRBV2, the J call TRBJ2-2, with D maybe TRBD1 (6 bases). V lost 7 bases and J lost 3, with 15 bases in between. The length of the CDR3 is 15 residues. The germline CDR1 and CDR2 sequences are SNHLY and FYNNEI. This chain's CDR3 is CASTEDSSDTGELFF. In nucleotides, the CDR3 is TGTGCCAGCACCGAGGACAGTTCAGACACCGGGGAGCTGTTTTTT.

This chain uses TRBV6-5 with TRBJ1-4; D ambiguous. Germline values: CDR1 MNHEY, CDR2 SVGAGI. Trimming cost V 10 bases and J 5 bases, with 20 bases left between them. The CDR3 covers 15 residues. CDR3 residues: CATQAGIAKNEKLFF. The CDR3 DNA follows: TGTGCCACTCAGGCCGGGATCGCCAAAAATGAAAAACTGTTTTTT.

The chain uses TRBV4-2 and TRBJ2-7; D call uncertain. The V gene's germline CDR1 is LGHNA and CDR2 YNFKEQ. The CDR3 is 13 residues long. The ends were cut back, 0 bases at V and 6 bases at J, with 9 bases in the middle. This CDR3 is CASSQDLSSEQYF. DNA for the CDR3: TGTGCCAGCAGCCAAGATCTGAGTTCCGAGCAGTACTTC.

The chain has TRBV18 and TRBJ1-1; TRBD1 matches 9 bases. The CDR3 has 15 residues. Germline CDR1 and CDR2: KGHSH and LQKENI. V lost 1 base to trimming and J lost 8 bases; unmatched junction nucleotides: 8. The CDR3 sequence is CASSPLLTGGTEAFF. CDR3 DNA sequence: TGTGCCAGCTCACCACTTTTAACAGGGGGCACCGAAGCTTTCTTT.

This chain uses TRBV5-1 with TRBJ2-1; 9 nucleotides agree with TRBD2. Germline assignment: CDR1 SGHRS and CDR2 YFSETQ. The CDR3 has 15 residues. Trimming removed 8 bases from V and 2 bases from J; junction bases left unmatched: 8. CDR3 region: CARARLADTYNEQFF. In nucleotides, the CDR3 is TGCGCCAGAGCACGACTAGCGGATACCTACAATGAGCAGTTCTTC.

This sequence joins TRBV5-6 and TRBJ1-1, with D perhaps matching TRBD1 (6 bases). Between the trimmed V and J ends, which lost 5 bases and 4 bases, there was a span of 15 bases. Germline loops: CDR1 SGHDT, CDR2 YYEEEE. CDR3 size: 14 residues. The CDR3 sequence: CASRIRTGATEAFF. DNA for the CDR3: TGTGCCAGCAGAATCCGGACGGGGGCCACTGAAGCTTTCTTT.

The rearrangement links TRBV7-9 to TRBJ1-3; D remains ambiguous. Trimming removed 5 bases from V and 2 bases from J, with 10 bases in between. The length of the CDR3 is 14 residues. CDR1 and CDR2 from the germline V gene are SEHNR and FQNEAQ (reference sequence). The CDR3 DNA follows: TGTGCCAGCAGCCCTAGCCTGCCTGGAAACACCATATATTTT. Translating gives CASSPSLPGNTIYF.

This rearrangement joins TRBV27 to TRBJ1-1; D unresolved. V was cut by 6 bases and J by 1 base, with 9 bases left in between. CDR3 length: 13 amino acids. Germline loops: CDR1 MNHEY, CDR2 SMNVEV (reference sequence). The CDR3 DNA sequence: TGTGCCAGCAGCCGTGAAAGGAACACTGAAGCTTTCTTT. Translation: CASSRERNTEAFF.

The V and J genes are TRBV11-2 and TRBJ1-2; TRBD1 matches 8 bases. Germline V gene data show CDR1 as SGHAT and CDR2 as FQNNGV. Trimming took 3 bases from V and 2 from J; bases not matched to a gene: 5. CDR3 size: 15 residues. CDR3 in DNA: TGTGCCAGCAGCTTGGACAGGGTGTCCAACTATGGCTACACCTTC. It specifies CASSLDRVSNYGYTF.

The chain links TRBV5-1 to TRBJ1-1, with D perhaps TRBD1 (5 bases). Germline loops: CDR1 SGHRS, CDR2 YFSETQ. Deletions cut 1 base from V and 4 bases from J, with 14 bases between. The CDR3 has 15 residues. This CDR3 is CASSLSRGAGTEAFF. As DNA, the CDR3 is TGCGCCAGCAGCTTGTCGCGGGGCGCGGGCACTGAAGCTTTCTTT.